Sequencing of this TCR beta chain was carried out in a study of blood T cells in healthy people across ages (dated by TCRdb to about 2015). About the full investigation: In model experiments, roughly one uniquely barcoded TCR beta cDNA molecule per two T cells was captured by template switching. To track age-related changes in TCR beta repertoire diversity, the study relied on deep sequencing normalized with unique cDNA molecular identifiers. The donors were split into four age groups: young (average around 15 years), middle-aged (around 40), aged (over 55) and long-lived (approximately 89). To avoid experimental bias, donors of different ages were distributed randomly across sequencing lanes. For two donors (one aged 18 to 29 and one aged 80 or older), the study analyzed two additional independent replicas of 1 million unique cDNA reads from the same blood draw. Broader findings and caveats from the paper: Compared with the aged group, the long-lived group had more naive CD4+ T cells, fewer expanded clones and increased TCR diversity, suggesting age selection. A strong correlation was found between observed TCR beta diversity and the percentage of naive T cells measured by flow cytometry. Donor CMV infection status was unknown, potentially confounding age-related changes in expanded clonotypes. Estimates of total diversity from one million sequenced T cells were regarded as lower bounds and underestimates. Observed TCR beta diversity per million T cells fell roughly linearly with age, and a significant reduction was already apparent by age roughly 40. Conclusive comparison of naive and antigen-experienced compartments was prevented by the profiling of bulk unsorted PBMCs.

The roughly 39 donors, aged 6 to 90 years, were systemically healthy Caucasian individuals from Russia. Ten milliliters of peripheral blood were drawn from each donor into EDTA-treated Vacutainer tubes. PBMCs were isolated by Ficoll-Paque density-gradient centrifugation, with at least 6 million obtained per sample. Trizol reagent was used to extract total RNA from PBMCs, with at least 6 micrograms per sample. For every donor, an aliquot of PBMCs went through flow cytometry to measure the percentages of naive CD45RAhigh/CD27high T cells. The protocol used for the library was 5' RACE. Instrument on record: Illumina HiSeq 2500. A second roughly 7 to 11 cycle PCR used a sample-barcoded 5' primer and a J-beta primer mix. A template-switch 5' adaptor carrying 12 random nucleotides introduced a unique molecular identifier onto each TCR beta cDNA molecule. At least 2.5 million CDR3-containing paired-end reads were obtained from each sample. First-strand cDNA was synthesized from all RNA with the Mint cDNA synthesis kit, primed by a TRBC-specific oligonucleotide. Following uracil-DNA glycosylase treatment, all cDNA underwent a first 18-cycle PCR with the universal primers M1SS and BC2_uni_R. In the authors' own workflow: For normalization, 1 million high-quality reads were randomly selected from each sample, with every read carrying a distinct molecular identifier. Reads with shared molecular identifiers were discarded instead of being binned into consensus sequences. CDR3 identification, clonotype clustering and error correction used MiTCR with a Q25 quality threshold and the strictest error-elimination algorithm. A nonparametric unseen species model using Euler transformation provided a lower-bound estimate of total TCR beta diversity. The raw public data were reprocessed by TCRdb itself: fastp quality trimming at Q25, MiXCR clonotype calling, in-frame beta chains only. Every distinct CDR3 protein forms one entry, paired with its most common genes and DNA. TCRdb, not the authors, supplied the V and J calls. For this sample there are some 730,000 distinct CDR3 sequences; about 20% appear just once. Clones ranked in the top ten supply about 22% of the sample.

The germline V and J ends show losses of 6 bases and 6 bases respectively, and no gene match explains 11 bases of the junction. The CDR3 holds 15 amino acids from the cysteine to the phenylalanine. The DNA shown is the 45-base CDR3, in frame from base 1. As to this clonotype: This clone's antigen is unknown. Base-call qualities are not available, and no considerably larger clone is one nucleotide away.

Sequencing used blood. In this chain, TRBV12-3 or TRBV12-4 is recombined with TRBJ2-4; 7 of the junction bases match TRBD1. This receptor was taken from a man aged 70 or older in good health. The CDR3 loop reads CASSSTDRLGNIQYF. At the DNA level, the sequence is TGTGCCAGCAGCTCGACGGACAGGCTGGGAAACATTCAGTACTTC.